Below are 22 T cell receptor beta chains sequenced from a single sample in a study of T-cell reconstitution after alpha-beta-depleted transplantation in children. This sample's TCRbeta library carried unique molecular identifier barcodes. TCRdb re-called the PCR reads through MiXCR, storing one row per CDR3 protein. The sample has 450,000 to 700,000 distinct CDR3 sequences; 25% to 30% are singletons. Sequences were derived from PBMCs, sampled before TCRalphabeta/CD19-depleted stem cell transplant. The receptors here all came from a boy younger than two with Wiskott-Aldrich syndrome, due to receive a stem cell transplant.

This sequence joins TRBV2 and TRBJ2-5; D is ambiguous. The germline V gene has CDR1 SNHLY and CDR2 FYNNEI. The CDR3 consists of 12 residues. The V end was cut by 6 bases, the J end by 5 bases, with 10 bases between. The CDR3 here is CASRNSGETQYF. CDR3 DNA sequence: TGTGCCAGCAGGAACTCCGGCGAGACCCAGTACTTC.

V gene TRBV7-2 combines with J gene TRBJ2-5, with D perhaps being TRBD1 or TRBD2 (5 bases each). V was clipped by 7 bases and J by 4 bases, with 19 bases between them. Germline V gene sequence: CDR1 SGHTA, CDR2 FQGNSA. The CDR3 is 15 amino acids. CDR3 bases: TGTGCCAGCACCTCGAGGGCAGGGATGGGAGAGACCCAGTACTTC. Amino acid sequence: CASTSRAGMGETQYF.

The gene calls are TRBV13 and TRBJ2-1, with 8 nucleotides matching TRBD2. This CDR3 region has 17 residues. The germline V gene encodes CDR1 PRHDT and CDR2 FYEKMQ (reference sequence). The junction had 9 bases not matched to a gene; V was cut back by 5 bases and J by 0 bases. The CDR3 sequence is CASSRGTSIISYNEQFF. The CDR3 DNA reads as TGTGCCAGCAGCCGCGGGACTAGTATTATCTCCTACAATGAGCAGTTCTTC.

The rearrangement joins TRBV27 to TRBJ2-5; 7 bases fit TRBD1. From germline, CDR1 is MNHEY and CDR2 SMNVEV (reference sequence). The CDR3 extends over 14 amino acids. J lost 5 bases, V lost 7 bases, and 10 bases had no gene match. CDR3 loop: CASNRDRTSETQYF. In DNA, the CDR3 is TGTGCCAGCAACCGGGACAGAACATCGGAGACCCAGTACTTC.

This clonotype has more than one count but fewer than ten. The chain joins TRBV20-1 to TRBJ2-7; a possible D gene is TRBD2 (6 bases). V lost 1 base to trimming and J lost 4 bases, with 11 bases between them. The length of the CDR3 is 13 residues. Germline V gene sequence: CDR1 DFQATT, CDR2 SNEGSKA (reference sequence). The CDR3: CSARGVSGYEQYF. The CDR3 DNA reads TGCAGTGCTAGAGGTGTTAGCGGTTACGAGCAGTACTTC.

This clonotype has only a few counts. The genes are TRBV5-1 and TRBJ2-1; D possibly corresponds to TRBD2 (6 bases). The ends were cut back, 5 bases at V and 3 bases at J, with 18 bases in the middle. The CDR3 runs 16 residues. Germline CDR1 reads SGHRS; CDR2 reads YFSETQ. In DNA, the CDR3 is TGCGCCAGCAGGGGCTCCGGGAGTATTCTCTACAATGAGCAGTTCTTC. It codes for CASRGSGSILYNEQFF.

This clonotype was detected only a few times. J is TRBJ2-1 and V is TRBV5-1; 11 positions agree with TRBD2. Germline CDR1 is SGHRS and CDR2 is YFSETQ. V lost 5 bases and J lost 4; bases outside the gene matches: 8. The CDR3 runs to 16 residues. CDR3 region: CASRLPGLAVYNEQFF. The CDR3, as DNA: TGCGCCAGCAGGTTACCGGGACTAGCGGTTTACAATGAGCAGTTCTTC.

The CDR3, as DNA: TGTGCCAGCTCACCACGTACAGGGGGCCGGGATGGCTACACCTTC. Protein product: CASSPRTGGRDGYTF. The chain is built from TRBV18 and TRBJ1-2; TRBD1 agrees at 9 bases. The ends lost 1 base at V and 6 bases at J; junction bases unmatched: 6. The germline gives CDR1 KGHSH, CDR2 LQKENI. CDR3 length: 15 residues.

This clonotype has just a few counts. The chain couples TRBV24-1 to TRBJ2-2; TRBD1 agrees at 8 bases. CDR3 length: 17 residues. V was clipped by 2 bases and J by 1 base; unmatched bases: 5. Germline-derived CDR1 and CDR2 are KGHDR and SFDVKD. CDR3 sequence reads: CATSDYAGTGNTGELFF. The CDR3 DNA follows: TGTGCCACCAGTGATTACGCCGGGACAGGGAACACCGGGGAGCTGTTTTTT.

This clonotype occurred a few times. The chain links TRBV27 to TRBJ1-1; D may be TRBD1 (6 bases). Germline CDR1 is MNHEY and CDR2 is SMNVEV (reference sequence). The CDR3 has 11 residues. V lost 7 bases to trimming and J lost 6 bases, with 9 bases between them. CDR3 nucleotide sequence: TGTGCCAGCATGGGGGGCCCTGAAGCTTTCTTT. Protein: CASMGGPEAFF.

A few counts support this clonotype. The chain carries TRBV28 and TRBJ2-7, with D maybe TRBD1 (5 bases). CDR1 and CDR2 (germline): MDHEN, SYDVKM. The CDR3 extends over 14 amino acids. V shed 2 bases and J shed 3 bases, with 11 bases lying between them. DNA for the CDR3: TGTGCCAGCAGTTTAATCCAGGGATTCTACGAGCAGTACTTC. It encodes CASSLIQGFYEQYF.

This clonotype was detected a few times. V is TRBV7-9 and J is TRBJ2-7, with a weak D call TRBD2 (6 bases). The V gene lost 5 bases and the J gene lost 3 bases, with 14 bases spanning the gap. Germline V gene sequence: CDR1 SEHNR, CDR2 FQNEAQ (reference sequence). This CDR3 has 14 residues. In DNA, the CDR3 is TGTGCCAGCAGCGCAACGGGACTCGTCTACGAGCAGTACTTC. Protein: CASSATGLVYEQYF.

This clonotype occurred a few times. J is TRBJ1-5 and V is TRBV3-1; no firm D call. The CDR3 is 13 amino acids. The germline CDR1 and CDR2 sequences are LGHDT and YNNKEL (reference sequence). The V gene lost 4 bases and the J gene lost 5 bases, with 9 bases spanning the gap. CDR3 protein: CASSRRWDQPQHF. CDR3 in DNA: TGTGCCAGCAGCCGCAGATGGGATCAGCCCCAGCATTTT.

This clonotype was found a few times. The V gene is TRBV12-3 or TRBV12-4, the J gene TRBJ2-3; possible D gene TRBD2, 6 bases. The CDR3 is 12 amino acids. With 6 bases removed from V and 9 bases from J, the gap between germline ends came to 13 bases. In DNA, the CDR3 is TGTGCCAGCAGATGGGGGGACCTGACGCAGTATTTT. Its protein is CASRWGDLTQYF.

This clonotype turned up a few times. CDR3 DNA: TGTGCCAGCAGTGCCTTGGCGGGGCAGGGCAATCAGCCCCAGCATTTT. This gives the protein CASSALAGQGNQPQHF. The V call is TRBV27, the J call TRBJ1-5; weak D call: TRBD1 (5 bases). CDR1 is MNHEY and CDR2 is SMNVEV in the germline V gene (reference sequence). V was trimmed by 5 bases and J by 2 bases, leaving 16 bases between them. This CDR3 has 16 amino acids.

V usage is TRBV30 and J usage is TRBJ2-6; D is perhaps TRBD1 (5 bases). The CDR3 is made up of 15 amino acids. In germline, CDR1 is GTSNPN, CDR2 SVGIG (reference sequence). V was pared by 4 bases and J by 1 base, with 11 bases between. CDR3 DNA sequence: TGTGCCTGGACTCGGCAGGGATCTGGGGCCAACGTCCTGACTTTC. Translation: CAWTRQGSGANVLTF.

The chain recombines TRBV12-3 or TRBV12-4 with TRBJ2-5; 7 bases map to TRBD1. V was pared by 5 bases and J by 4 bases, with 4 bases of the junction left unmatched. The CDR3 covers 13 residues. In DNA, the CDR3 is TGTGCCAGCAGTATTTACAGGGGAGAGACCCAGTACTTC. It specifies CASSIYRGETQYF.

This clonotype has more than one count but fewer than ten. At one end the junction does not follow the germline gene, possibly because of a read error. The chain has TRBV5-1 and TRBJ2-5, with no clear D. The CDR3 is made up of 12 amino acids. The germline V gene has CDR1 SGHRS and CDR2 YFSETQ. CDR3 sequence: CASSFSEETQYF. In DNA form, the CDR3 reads TGTGCCAGCAGTTTCAGTGAAGAGACCCAGTACTTC.

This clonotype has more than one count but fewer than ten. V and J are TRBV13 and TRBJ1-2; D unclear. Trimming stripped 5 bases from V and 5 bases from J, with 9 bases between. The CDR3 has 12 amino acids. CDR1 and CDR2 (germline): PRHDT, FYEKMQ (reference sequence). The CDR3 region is CASSLREYGYTF. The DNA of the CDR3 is TGTGCCAGCAGCCTAAGGGAGTATGGCTACACCTTC.

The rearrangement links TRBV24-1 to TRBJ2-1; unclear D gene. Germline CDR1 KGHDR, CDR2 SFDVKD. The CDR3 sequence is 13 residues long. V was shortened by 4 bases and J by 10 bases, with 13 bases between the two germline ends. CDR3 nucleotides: TGTGCCACCAGTGAATCAGGACGTACCGAGCAGTTCTTC. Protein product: CATSESGRTEQFF.

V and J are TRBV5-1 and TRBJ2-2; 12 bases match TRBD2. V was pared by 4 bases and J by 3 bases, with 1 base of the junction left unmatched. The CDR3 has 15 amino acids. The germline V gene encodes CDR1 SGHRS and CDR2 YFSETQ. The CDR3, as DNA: TGCGCCAGCAGCCGACTAGCGGGAGACACCGGGGAGCTGTTTTTT. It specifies CASSRLAGDTGELFF.

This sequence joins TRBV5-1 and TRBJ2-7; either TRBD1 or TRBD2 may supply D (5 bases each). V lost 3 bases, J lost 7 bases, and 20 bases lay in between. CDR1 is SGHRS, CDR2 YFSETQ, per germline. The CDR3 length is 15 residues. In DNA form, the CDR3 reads TGCGCCAGCAGCTATCTAGGGACGGTGATAGGGGAGCAGTACTTC. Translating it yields CASSYLGTVIGEQYF.